This TCR beta chain was profiled in a study of cytotoxic CD8 clonotypes in ibrutinib-treated CLL. Study-level results: Measured clonality at baseline was greater than in age-matched healthy donors and tracked with circulating CD8+ T-cell counts. Baseline levels were approached again at progression, after clonality had risen at ibrutinib response.

To note about this clone: As yet, its antigen is unknown.

With cryopreserved PBMCs as the source, about 2.2 micrograms of genomic DNA went to TCR beta libraries. Some clones are missing from TCRdb's copy, which holds only in-frame ones; the method was immunoSEQ multiplex PCR. The sample includes about 63,000 clones, roughly 59% seen only once; the top ten take roughly 15%. This CDR3 has 16 amino acids. The germline gives CDR1 MGHRA, CDR2 YSYEKL. Trimming took 4 bases from V and 0 from J, leaving 14 bases between them. This sequence joins TRBV4-1 and TRBJ2-3; D is ambiguous. This TCR derives from a human donor with chronic lymphocytic leukemia. This specimen was PBMCs, taken after 12 months of ibrutinib treatment. DNA for the CDR3: TGCGCCAGCAGCCTTGAGCGAGCACTAAGCACAGATACGCAGTATTTT. Translation: CASSLERALSTDTQYF.